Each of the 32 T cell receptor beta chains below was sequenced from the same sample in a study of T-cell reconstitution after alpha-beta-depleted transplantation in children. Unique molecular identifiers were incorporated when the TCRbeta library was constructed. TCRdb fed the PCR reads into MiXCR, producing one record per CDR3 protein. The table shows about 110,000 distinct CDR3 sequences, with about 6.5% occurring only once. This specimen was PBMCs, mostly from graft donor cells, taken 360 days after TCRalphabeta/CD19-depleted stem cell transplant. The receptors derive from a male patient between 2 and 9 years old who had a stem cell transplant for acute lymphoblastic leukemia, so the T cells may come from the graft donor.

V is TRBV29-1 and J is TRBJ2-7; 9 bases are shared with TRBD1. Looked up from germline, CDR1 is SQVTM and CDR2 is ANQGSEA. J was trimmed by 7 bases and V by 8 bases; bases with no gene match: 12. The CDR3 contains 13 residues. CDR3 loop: CSRVGQGMGEQYF. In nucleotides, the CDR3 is TGCAGCAGAGTGGGACAGGGAATGGGGGAGCAGTACTTC.

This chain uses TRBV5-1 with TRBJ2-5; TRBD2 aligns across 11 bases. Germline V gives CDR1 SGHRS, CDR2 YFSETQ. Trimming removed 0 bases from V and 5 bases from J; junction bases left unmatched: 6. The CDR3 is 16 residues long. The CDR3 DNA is TGCGCCAGCAGCTTGGCGACTAGCGGGGCCCGGGAGACCCAGTACTTC. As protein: CASSLATSGARETQYF.

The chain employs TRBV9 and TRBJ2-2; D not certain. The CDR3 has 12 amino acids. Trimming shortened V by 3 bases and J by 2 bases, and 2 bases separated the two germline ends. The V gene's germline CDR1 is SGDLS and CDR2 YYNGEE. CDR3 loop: CASSGNTGELFF. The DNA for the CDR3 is TGTGCCAGCAGCGGCAACACCGGGGAGCTGTTTTTT.

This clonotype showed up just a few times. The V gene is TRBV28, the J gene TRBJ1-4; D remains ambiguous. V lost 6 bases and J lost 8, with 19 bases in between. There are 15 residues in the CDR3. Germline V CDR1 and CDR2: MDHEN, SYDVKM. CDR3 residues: CASRRDGEGWEKLFF. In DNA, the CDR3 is TGTGCCAGCAGGCGTGACGGGGAGGGTTGGGAAAAACTGTTTTTT.

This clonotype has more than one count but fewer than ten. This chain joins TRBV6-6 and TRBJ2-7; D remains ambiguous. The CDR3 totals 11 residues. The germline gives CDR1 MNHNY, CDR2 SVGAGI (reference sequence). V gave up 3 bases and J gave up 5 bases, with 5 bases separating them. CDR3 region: CASSYTHEQYF. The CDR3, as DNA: TGTGCCAGCAGTTATACCCACGAGCAGTACTTC.

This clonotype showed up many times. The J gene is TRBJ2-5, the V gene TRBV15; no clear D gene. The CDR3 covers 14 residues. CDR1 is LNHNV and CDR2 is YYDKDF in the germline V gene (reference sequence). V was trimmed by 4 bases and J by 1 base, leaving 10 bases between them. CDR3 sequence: CATSKPGPQETQYF. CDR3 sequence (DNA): TGTGCCACCAGCAAGCCAGGCCCCCAAGAGACCCAGTACTTC.

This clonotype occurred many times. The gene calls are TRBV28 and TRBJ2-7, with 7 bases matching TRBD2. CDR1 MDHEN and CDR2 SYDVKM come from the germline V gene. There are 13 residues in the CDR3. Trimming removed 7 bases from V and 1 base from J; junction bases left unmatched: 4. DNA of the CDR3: TGTGCCAGCAATTTGCGGGAGTCCTACGAGCAGTACTTC. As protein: CASNLRESYEQYF.

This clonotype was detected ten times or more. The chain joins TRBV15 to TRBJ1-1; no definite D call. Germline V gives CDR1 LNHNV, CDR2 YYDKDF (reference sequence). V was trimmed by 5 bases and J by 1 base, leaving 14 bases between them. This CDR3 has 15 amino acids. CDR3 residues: CATSGVIRPNTEAFF. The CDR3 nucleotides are TGTGCCACCAGCGGAGTTATCAGACCGAACACTGAAGCTTTCTTT.

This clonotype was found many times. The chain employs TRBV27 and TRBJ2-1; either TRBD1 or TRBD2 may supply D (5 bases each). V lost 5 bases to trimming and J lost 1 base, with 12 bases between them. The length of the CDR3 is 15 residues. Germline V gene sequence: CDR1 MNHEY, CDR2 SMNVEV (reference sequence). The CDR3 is CASSKGDPSYNEQFF. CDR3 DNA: TGTGCCAGCAGTAAAGGGGACCCTTCCTACAATGAGCAGTTCTTC.

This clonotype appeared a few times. The DNA of the CDR3 is TGTGCCAGCAGCGAGACAGGGGAACACATTCAGTACTTC. This translates into CASSETGEHIQYF. The V gene is TRBV11-2, the J gene TRBJ2-4, with TRBD1 matching 8 bases. This CDR3 contains 13 residues. Germline CDR1 reads SGHAT; CDR2 reads FQNNGV. Trimming cost V 5 bases and J 8 bases; bases outside gene matches: 5. Supplemented by reference TRBV11-2 and TRBJ2-4, the full variable domain reads EAGVAQSPRYKIIEKRQSVAFWCNPISGHATLYWYQQILGQGPKLLIQFQNNGVVDDSQLPKDRFSAERLKGVDSTLKIQPAKLEDSAVYLCASSETGEHIQYFGAGTRLSVL.

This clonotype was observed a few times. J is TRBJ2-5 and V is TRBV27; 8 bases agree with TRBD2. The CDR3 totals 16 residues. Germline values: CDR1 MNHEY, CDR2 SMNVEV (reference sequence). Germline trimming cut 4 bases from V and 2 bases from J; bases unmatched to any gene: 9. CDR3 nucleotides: TGTGCCAGCAGTTCTATTCGTCGGGGGGGACAAGAGACCCAGTACTTC. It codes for CASSSIRRGGQETQYF.

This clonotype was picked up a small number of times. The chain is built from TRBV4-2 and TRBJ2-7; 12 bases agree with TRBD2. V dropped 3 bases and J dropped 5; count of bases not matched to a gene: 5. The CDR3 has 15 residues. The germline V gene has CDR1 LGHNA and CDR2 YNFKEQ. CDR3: CASSHGLAGIHEQYF. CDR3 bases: TGTGCCAGCAGCCACGGACTAGCGGGAATCCACGAGCAGTACTTC.

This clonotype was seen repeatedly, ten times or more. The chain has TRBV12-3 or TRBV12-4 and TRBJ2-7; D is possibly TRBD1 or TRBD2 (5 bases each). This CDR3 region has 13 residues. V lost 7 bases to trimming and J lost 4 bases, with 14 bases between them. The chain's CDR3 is CASTPGPNYEQYF. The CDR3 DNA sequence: TGTGCCAGCACACCGGGGCCCAATTACGAGCAGTACTTC.

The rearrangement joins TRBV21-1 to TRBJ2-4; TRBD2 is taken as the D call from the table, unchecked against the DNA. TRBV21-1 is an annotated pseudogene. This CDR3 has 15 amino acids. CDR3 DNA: TGTGCCAGCAGACTCCGGACTCTAGCCAAAAACATTCAGTACTTC. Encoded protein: CASRLRTLAKNIQYF.

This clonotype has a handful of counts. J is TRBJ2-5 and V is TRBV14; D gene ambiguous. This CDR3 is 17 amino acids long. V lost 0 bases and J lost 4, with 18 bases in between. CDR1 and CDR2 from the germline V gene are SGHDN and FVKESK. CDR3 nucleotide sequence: TGTGCCAGCAGCCAAGATCTCTTAGGGAATTCCAGAGAGACCCAGTACTTC. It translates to CASSQDLLGNSRETQYF.

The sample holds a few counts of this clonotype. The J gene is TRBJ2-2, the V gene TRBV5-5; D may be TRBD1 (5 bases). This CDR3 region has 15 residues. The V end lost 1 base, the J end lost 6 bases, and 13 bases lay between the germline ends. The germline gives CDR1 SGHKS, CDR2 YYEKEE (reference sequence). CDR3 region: CASSLFRGSAGELFF. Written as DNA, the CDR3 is TGTGCCAGCAGCTTGTTTAGGGGATCGGCCGGGGAGCTGTTTTTT.

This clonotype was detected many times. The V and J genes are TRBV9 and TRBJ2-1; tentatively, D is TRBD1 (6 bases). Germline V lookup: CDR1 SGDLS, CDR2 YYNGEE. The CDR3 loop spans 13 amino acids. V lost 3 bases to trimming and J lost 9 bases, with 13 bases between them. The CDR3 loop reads CASSETLQGEQFF. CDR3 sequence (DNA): TGTGCCAGCAGCGAAACTTTACAGGGTGAGCAGTTCTTC.

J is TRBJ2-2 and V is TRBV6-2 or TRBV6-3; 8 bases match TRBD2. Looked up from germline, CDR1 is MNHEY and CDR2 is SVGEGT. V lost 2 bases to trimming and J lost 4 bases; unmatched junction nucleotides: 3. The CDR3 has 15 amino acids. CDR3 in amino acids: CASSYPLAGTGELFF. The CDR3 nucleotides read TGTGCCAGCAGTTACCCGCTAGCGGGCACCGGGGAGCTGTTTTTT.

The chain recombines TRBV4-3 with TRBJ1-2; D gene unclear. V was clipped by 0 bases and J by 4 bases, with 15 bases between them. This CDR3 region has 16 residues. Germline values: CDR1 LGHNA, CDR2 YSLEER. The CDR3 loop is CASSQDPNSHPYGYTF. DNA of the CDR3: TGCGCCAGCAGCCAAGATCCGAACAGTCACCCCTATGGCTACACCTTC.

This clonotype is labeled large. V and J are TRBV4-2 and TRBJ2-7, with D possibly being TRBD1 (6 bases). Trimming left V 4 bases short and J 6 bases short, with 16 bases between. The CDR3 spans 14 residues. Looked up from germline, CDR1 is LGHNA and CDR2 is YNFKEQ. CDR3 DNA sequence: TGTGCCAGCAGCCTTCACAGGGCGGCAACCGAGCAGTACTTC. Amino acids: CASSLHRAATEQYF.

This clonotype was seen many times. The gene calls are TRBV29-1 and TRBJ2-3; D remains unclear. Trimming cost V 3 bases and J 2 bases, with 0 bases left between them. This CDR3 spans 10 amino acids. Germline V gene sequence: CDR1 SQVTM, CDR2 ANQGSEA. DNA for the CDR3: TGCAGCGTTGACACAGATACGCAGTATTTT. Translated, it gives CSVDTDTQYF.

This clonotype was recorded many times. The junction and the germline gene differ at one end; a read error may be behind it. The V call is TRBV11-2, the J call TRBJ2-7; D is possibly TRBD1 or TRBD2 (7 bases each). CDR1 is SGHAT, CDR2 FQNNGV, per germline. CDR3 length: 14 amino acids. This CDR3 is CASSSGDSSFEQYF. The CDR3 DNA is TGTGCCAGCAGCAGCGGGGACAGCTCCTTCGAGCAGTACTTC.

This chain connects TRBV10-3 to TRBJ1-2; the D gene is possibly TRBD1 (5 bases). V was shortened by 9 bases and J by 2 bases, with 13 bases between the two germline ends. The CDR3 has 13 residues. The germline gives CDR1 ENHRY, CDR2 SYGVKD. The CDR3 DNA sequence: TGTGCCATTGTTGGAGGGGACAACTATGGCTACACCTTC. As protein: CAIVGGDNYGYTF.

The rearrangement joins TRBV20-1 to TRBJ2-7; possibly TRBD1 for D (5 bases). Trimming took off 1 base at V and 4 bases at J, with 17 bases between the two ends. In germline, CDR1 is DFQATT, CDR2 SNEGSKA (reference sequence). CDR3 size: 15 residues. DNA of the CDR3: TGCAGTGCTAGAGGGGGTGGAAGGACAATTTACGAGCAGTACTTC. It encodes CSARGGGRTIYEQYF.

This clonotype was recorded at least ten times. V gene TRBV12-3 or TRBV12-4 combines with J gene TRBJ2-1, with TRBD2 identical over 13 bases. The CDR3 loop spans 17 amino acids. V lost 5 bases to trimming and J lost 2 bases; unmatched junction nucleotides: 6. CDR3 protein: CASSPPTSGGAYNEQFF. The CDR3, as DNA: TGTGCCAGCAGTCCCCCTACTAGCGGGGGGGCCTACAATGAGCAGTTCTTC.

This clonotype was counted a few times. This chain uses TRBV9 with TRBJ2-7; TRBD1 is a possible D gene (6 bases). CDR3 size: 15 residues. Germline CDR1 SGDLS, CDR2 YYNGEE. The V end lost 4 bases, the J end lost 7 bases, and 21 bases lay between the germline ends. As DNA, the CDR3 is TGTGCCAGCAGCCCTAAACAGGGTTCTGTTCTAGAGCAGTACTTC. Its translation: CASSPKQGSVLEQYF.

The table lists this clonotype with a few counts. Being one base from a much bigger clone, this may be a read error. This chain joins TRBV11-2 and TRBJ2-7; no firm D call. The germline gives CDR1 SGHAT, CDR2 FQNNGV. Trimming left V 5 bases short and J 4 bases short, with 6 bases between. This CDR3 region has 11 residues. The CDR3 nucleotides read TGTGCCAGCAGCGTTACTTACGAGCAGTACTTC. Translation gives CASSVTYEQYF.

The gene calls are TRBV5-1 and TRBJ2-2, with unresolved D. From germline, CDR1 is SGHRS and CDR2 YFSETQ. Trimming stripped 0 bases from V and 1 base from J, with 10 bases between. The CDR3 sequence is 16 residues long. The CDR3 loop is CASSLGPEENTGELFF. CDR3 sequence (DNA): TGCGCCAGCAGCTTGGGCCCCGAAGAGAACACCGGGGAGCTGTTTTTT.

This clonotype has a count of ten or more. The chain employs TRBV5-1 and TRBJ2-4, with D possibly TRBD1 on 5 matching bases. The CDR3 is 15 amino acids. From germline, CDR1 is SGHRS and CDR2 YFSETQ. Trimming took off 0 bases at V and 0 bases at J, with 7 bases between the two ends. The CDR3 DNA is TGCGCCAGCAGCTTGGGGGGCAGAGCCAAAAACATTCAGTACTTC. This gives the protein CASSLGGRAKNIQYF.

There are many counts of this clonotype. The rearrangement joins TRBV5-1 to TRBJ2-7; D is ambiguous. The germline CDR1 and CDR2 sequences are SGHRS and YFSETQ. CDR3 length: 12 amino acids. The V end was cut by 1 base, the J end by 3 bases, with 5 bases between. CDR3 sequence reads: CASSLSGYEQYF. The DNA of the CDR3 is TGCGCCAGCAGCTTGTCCGGCTACGAGCAGTACTTC.

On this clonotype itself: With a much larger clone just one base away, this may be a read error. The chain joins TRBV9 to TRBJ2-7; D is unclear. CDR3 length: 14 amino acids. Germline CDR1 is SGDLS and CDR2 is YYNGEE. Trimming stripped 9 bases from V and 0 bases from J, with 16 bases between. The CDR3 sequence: CATSLGQVSYEQYF. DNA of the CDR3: TGTGCCACCAGTCTAGGGCAGGTCTCCTACGAGCAGTACTTC.

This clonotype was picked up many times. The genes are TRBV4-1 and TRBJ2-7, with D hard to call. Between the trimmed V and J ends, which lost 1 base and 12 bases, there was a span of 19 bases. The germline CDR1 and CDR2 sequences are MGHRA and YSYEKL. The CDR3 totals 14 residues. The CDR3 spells CASSQVKRLRWAYF. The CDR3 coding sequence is TGCGCCAGCAGCCAAGTAAAGCGTCTCCGCTGGGCGTACTTC.